This entry lists 20 T cell receptor beta chains sequenced from one sample in a study of cytomegalovirus exposure and HLA in healthy donors. Primers for the PCR totalled 60 Vbeta and 13 Jbeta. Produced via immunoSEQ multiplex PCR; TCRdb's table is partial and in-frame only. The table lists 70,000 to 95,000 clones, 79% of them singletons. The sample consisted of PBMCs. Source of these receptors: a woman aged 40 to 55 in good health and CMV-seropositive.

This clone was detected only once. The CDR3 reads CASSHDPGNTEAFF. CDR3 in DNA: TGTGCCAGCTCACACGATCCGGGGAACACTGAAGCTTTCTTT. The chain recombines TRBV18 with TRBJ1-1; no clear D. V lost 4 bases and J lost 1, with 10 bases in between. The CDR3 is 14 amino acids. Germline V gene data show CDR1 as KGHSH and CDR2 as LQKENI.

The chain employs TRBV19 and TRBJ2-5, with TRBD2 matching over 7 bases. Trimming removed 3 bases from V and 1 base from J; junction bases left unmatched: 8. This CDR3 has 16 residues. Germline assignment: CDR1 LNHDA and CDR2 SQIVND (reference sequence). The CDR3 reads CASSIGGRAPQETQYF. CDR3 nucleotide sequence: TGTGCCAGTAGTATCGGTGGGAGGGCTCCCCAAGAGACCCAGTACTTC. The whole variable domain, filled in from reference TRBV19 and TRBJ2-5, reads DGGITQSPKYLFRKEGQNVTLSCEQNLNHDAMYWYRQDPGQGLRLIYYSQIVNDFQKGDIAEGYSVSREKKESFPLTVTSAQKNPTAFYLCASSIGGRAPQETQYFGPGTRLLVL.

The chain uses TRBV9 and TRBJ1-5; a possible D gene is TRBD1 (5 bases). The germline CDR1 and CDR2 sequences are SGDLS and YYNGEE. Trimming took 0 bases from V and 9 from J, leaving 7 bases between them. The CDR3 covers 12 residues. The CDR3 loop reads CASSVGQGPQHF. CDR3 sequence (DNA): TGTGCCAGCAGCGTAGGCCAGGGGCCCCAGCATTTT.

The chain carries TRBV5-1 and TRBJ2-5, with 12 bases that match TRBD2. CDR3 length: 18 residues. Germline trimming cut 0 bases from V and 4 bases from J; bases unmatched to any gene: 10. Germline values: CDR1 SGHRS, CDR2 YFSETQ. The CDR3, as DNA: TGCGCCAGCAGCTTGGAAGGGATACTAGCGGGGGGAGGAGAGACCCAGTACTTC. Amino acids: CASSLEGILAGGGETQYF.

V usage is TRBV7-3 and J usage is TRBJ2-1; unclear D gene. Trimming shortened V by 1 base and J by 7 bases, and 11 bases separated the two germline ends. Germline V CDR1 and CDR2: SGHTA, FQGTGA. The CDR3 sequence is 14 residues long. The CDR3 nucleotides read TGTGCCAGCAGCTTAAACCCCAGTCAGAATGAGCAGTTCTTC. This translates into CASSLNPSQNEQFF.

The V and J genes are TRBV19 and TRBJ2-7; TRBD2 matches at 8 bases. Trimming removed 9 bases from V and 5 bases from J; junction bases left unmatched: 12. The CDR3 has 14 amino acids. CDR1 LNHDA and CDR2 SQIVND come from the germline V gene (reference sequence). The CDR3 loop is CASALVAGIHEQYF. The DNA of the CDR3 is TGTGCCAGCGCTTTGGTAGCGGGAATCCACGAGCAGTACTTC.

The gene calls are TRBV19 and TRBJ2-2; TRBD1 agrees at 7 bases. Looked up from germline, CDR1 is LNHDA and CDR2 is SQIVND (reference sequence). The CDR3 totals 12 residues. V lost 10 bases and J lost 6; bases outside the gene matches: 5. Written as DNA, the CDR3 is TGTGCCACCTGGACAGGACCCGGGGAGCTGTTTTTT. Its protein product is CATWTGPGELFF.

This clone is a singleton in its sample. The gene calls are TRBV5-1 and TRBJ2-1, with 12 bases aligning to TRBD2. The length of the CDR3 is 15 residues. V dropped 4 bases and J dropped 6; count of bases not matched to a gene: 5. Germline assignment: CDR1 SGHRS and CDR2 YFSETQ. Written as DNA, the CDR3 is TGCGCCAGCAGCCGGACTAGCGGGAAGGTCAATGAGCAGTTCTTC. This encodes CASSRTSGKVNEQFF.

The chain carries TRBV18 and TRBJ2-5; 8 bases fit TRBD1. CDR3 size: 13 residues. The trim removed 5 bases at V and 5 bases at J, leaving 4 bases unmatched. Germline V lookup: CDR1 KGHSH, CDR2 LQKENI. The CDR3: CASSTGQAETQYF. In DNA, the CDR3 is TGTGCCAGCTCAACGGGACAGGCGGAGACCCAGTACTTC.

V is TRBV11-2 and J is TRBJ2-7, with D possibly matching TRBD2 (5 bases). Germline assignment: CDR1 SGHAT and CDR2 FQNNGV. Trimming took off 0 bases at V and 9 bases at J, with 15 bases between the two ends. The CDR3 spans 14 residues. CDR3 residues: CASSLEVLGSWQYF. Here the CDR3 DNA reads TGTGCCAGCAGCTTAGAGGTGTTAGGGAGTTGGCAGTACTTC. The variable domain in full, completed from reference TRBV11-2 and TRBJ2-7, reads EAGVAQSPRYKIIEKRQSVAFWCNPISGHATLYWYQQILGQGPKLLIQFQNNGVVDDSQLPKDRFSAERLKGVDSTLKIQPAKLEDSAVYLCASSLEVLGSWQYFGPGTRLTVT.

J is TRBJ2-1 and V is TRBV30, with 7 bases lining up with TRBD1. There are 17 residues in the CDR3. Germline CDR1 and CDR2: GTSNPN and SVGIG (reference sequence). J lost 2 bases, V lost 2 bases, and 12 bases had no gene match. The CDR3 DNA sequence: TGTGCCTGGAGTCTGATAGTGACAGGGAATACCTACAATGAGCAGTTCTTC. Residues: CAWSLIVTGNTYNEQFF.

The CDR3 sequence is CASSAGTVIISYNEQFF. The CDR3 DNA follows: TGTGCCAGCAGCGCCGGGACAGTGATTATATCCTACAATGAGCAGTTCTTC. The J gene is TRBJ2-1, the V gene TRBV5-8; 7 bases line up with TRBD1. The V and J ends lost 4 bases and 1 base, in that order; junction bases with no gene match: 11. CDR3 size: 17 residues. Per germline, CDR1 SGHTS and CDR2 YDEGEE.

The rearrangement joins TRBV19 to TRBJ2-2; D is uncertain. V lost 10 bases, J lost 6 bases, and 9 bases lay in between. Per germline, CDR1 LNHDA and CDR2 SQIVND (reference sequence). CDR3 length: 11 residues. CDR3 coding DNA: TGTGCCACCTCCCTATCCGGGGAGCTGTTTTTT. Translating it yields CATSLSGELFF.

The gene calls are TRBV7-9 and TRBJ2-5; 7 bases fit TRBD1. The DNA matches TRBJ2-7 better at its end, which makes the J call doubtful. CDR1 is SEHNR and CDR2 is FQNEAQ in the germline V gene (reference sequence). This CDR3 has 14 residues. The CDR3 loop reads CASSSQGETYEQYF. The CDR3 coding sequence is TGTGCCAGCAGCTCTCAGGGGGAAACCTACGAGCAGTACTTC.

The rearrangement uses TRBV7-2 and TRBJ1-2, with D tentatively TRBD1 (6 bases). Germline CDR1 and CDR2: SGHTA and FQGNSA. The length of the CDR3 is 13 residues. V lost 2 bases and J lost 8, with 12 bases in between. The CDR3 bases are TGTGCCAGCAGCTTACTCCGTCAGGGGGGCTACACCTTC. Protein product: CASSLLRQGGYTF.

The rearrangement joins TRBV30 to TRBJ1-1; D is undetermined. CDR1 is GTSNPN and CDR2 is SVGIG in the germline V gene (reference sequence). The V and J ends lost 4 bases and 6 bases respectively, with 12 bases between them. The CDR3 has 12 amino acids. In DNA form, the CDR3 reads TGTGCCTGGATAAAATCTTCCGCTGAAGCTTTCTTT. It specifies CAWIKSSAEAFF.

This chain joins TRBV5-1 and TRBJ2-7, with TRBD1 matching over 9 bases. Trimming cost V 3 bases and J 6 bases; bases outside gene matches: 4. Germline V gene lookup returns CDR1 SGHRS and CDR2 YFSETQ. The length of the CDR3 is 13 residues. Here the CDR3 DNA reads TGCGCCAGCAGCTCGACAGGGGGGGTCGAGCAGTACTTC. Translation: CASSSTGGVEQYF.

The chain uses TRBV18 and TRBJ2-4; 9 bases align to TRBD1. The CDR3 sequence is 13 residues long. V lost 3 bases and J lost 13; bases outside the gene matches: 7. Germline values: CDR1 KGHSH, CDR2 LQKENI. The CDR3 DNA is TGTGCCAGCTCACCGGGACAGGGACAAGAGCAGTACTTC. This sequence encodes CASSPGQGQEQYF.

J is TRBJ1-6 and V is TRBV21-1; the table's D call, TRBD1, was not checked against the DNA. TRBV21-1 is noted as a pseudogene. The CDR3 extends over 19 amino acids. The CDR3 nucleotides read TGTGCCAGCAGCAAAAAGCACAGGGGTTCTGAGGCCTATAATTCACCCCTCCACTTT. Amino acid sequence: CASSKKHRGSEAYNSPLHF.

The chain links TRBV2 to TRBJ1-1; 7 nucleotides match TRBD1. CDR1 is SNHLY and CDR2 is FYNNEI in the germline V gene. The CDR3 has 11 amino acids. After removal of 8 bases from V and 7 bases from J, the junction contained 4 bases not matched to a gene. The CDR3 spells CASVGTVEAFF. CDR3 coding DNA: TGTGCCAGCGTTGGGACAGTTGAAGCTTTCTTT.